This T cell receptor (beta chain) was found in a study of shared clonotypes between healthy human individuals. Study-level background: Sampling drew on donors who were a couple of women and three men aged 18 to 49.

DNA from unsorted PBMC was sequenced on ten immunoSEQ deep assay plates. In the original analysis: In the immunoSEQ data, sequences were junction-only and lacked quality scores, so filtering differed. TCRdb keeps only in-frame clones here, not all; method: immunoSEQ multiplex PCR. V and J calls and clone size are as listed in that table; D and trimming were resolved from the DNA. The sample includes about 480,000 clones, more than 65% of them seen just once. In germline, CDR1 is SEHNR, CDR2 FQNEAQ (reference sequence). V was clipped by 3 bases and J by 5 bases; unmatched bases: 4. The CDR3 loop spans 14 amino acids.

The clonotype originates from a woman aged 40-49 years in good health. Some clones in this sample may be carry-over from other donors' samples. Source material: PBMCs. The rearrangement uses TRBV7-9 and TRBJ2-7; TRBD1 matches 10 bases. CDR3: CASSLGTGDHEQYF. Here the CDR3 DNA reads TGTGCCAGCAGCTTGGGGACAGGGGACCACGAGCAGTACTTC. The full variable domain, rest sourced from reference TRBV7-9 and TRBJ2-7, is DTGVSQNPRHKITKRGQNVTFRCDPISEHNRLYWYRQTLGQGPEFLTYFQNEAQLEKSRLLSDRFSAERPKGSFSTLEIQRTEQGDSAMYLCASSLGTGDHEQYFGPGTRLTVT.